These T cell receptor beta chains were read from a single sample in a study of tumor-infiltrating lymphocytes in oesophageal squamous cell carcinoma. Using its own MiXCR run on the PCR reads, TCRdb lists one record per CDR3 protein. The table lists about 16,000 distinct CDR3 sequences, about 50% of them singletons. Sequencing input: esophageal tumor tissue. The receptors were gathered from a male donor with esophageal squamous cell carcinoma. Both conserved end residues are part of each CDR3. Each record gives: V gene, D gene, J gene, clone size, CDR3 protein, CDR3 DNA. D genes are given only for firm matches. Expanded clones are given a class, and other clones once, few, many or no size at all.

TRBV27	.	TRBJ2-5	many	CASSLRETQYF	TGTGCCAGCAGTTTGCGGGAGACCCAGTACTTC
TRBV24-1	.	TRBJ2-3	.	CATSDPPLTGTDTQYF	TGTGCCACCAGTGACCCCCCCCTAACAGGCACAGATACGCAGTATTTT
TRBV7-4	.	TRBJ2-1	.	CASSLWGSIEQFF	TGTGCCAGCAGCTTATGGGGGTCCATAGAGCAGTTCTTC
TRBV4-1	TRBD1	TRBJ2-5	many	CASSQGIRDRGRETQYF	TGCGCCAGCAGCCAAGGTATTAGGGACAGGGGGCGAGAGACCCAGTACTTC
TRBV6-2/TRBV6-3	.	TRBJ2-1	large	CASSYPWTNEQFF	TGTGCCAGCAGTTACCCATGGACAAATGAGCAGTTCTTC
TRBV5-1	TRBD1	TRBJ2-1	many	CASRFTQGAAYNEQFF	TGCGCCAGCAGGTTCACCCAGGGGGCGGCCTACAATGAGCAGTTCTTC
TRBV7-2	.	TRBJ2-5	.	CASSLGGPGLSETQYF	TGTGCCAGCAGCTTAGGGGGACCCGGGTTATCGGAGACCCAGTACTTC
TRBV28	TRBD1	TRBJ1-5	many	CASSLDGQGYQPQHF	TGTGCCAGCAGTCTCGATGGACAGGGATATCAGCCCCAGCATTTT
TRBV27	.	TRBJ2-3	medium-sized	CASSLWGTSSTDTQYF	TGTGCCAGCAGTTTATGGGGGACTTCTAGCACAGATACGCAGTATTTT
TRBV6-1	TRBD1	TRBJ2-1	medium-sized	CASRDQGADEQFF	TGTGCCAGCAGGGATCAGGGGGCCGATGAGCAGTTCTTC
TRBV7-9	TRBD2	TRBJ2-5	few	CASSPPWGGETQYF	TGTGCCAGCAGCCCCCCTTGGGGAGGGGAGACCCAGTACTTC
TRBV19	.	TRBJ2-7	.	CASRPIRDKKYEQYF	TGTGCCAGTAGACCAATCCGGGACAAAAAGTACGAGCAGTACTTC
TRBV29-1	.	TRBJ2-5	few	CSARRWQGGETQYF	TGCAGCGCCCGAAGGTGGCAGGGAGGAGAGACCCAGTACTTC
TRBV19	TRBD1	TRBJ1-5	many	CASMGTVFSNQPQHF	TGTGCCAGCATGGGGACAGTATTTAGCAATCAGCCCCAGCATTTT
TRBV30	TRBD2	TRBJ2-7	few	CAWSVQRGNPGLAREQYF	TGTGCCTGGAGTGTACAAAGAGGGAATCCGGGACTAGCTCGCGAGCAGTACTTC
TRBV5-3	.	TRBJ1-2	.	CASSLLTESNYGYTF	TGTGCCAGCAGCTTGTTGACAGAGTCTAACTATGGCTACACCTTC
TRBV7-3	TRBD2	TRBJ2-1	few	CASSYGGLEGNEQFF	TGTGCCAGCAGCTACGGGGGACTAGAGGGCAATGAGCAGTTCTTC
TRBV5-5	.	TRBJ1-2	.	CASSLGPDVGVYGYTF	TGTGCCAGCAGCTTGGGCCCGGACGTTGGTGTTTATGGCTACACCTTC
TRBV7-8	.	TRBJ2-5	.	CASSGRGLGRGETQYF	TGTGCCAGCAGCGGTCGGGGCCTAGGCCGGGGGGAGACCCAGTACTTC
TRBV12-3/TRBV12-4	TRBD2	TRBJ2-6	.	CASRPAGGQGANVLTF	TGTGCCAGCAGACCAGCGGGGGGGCAAGGGGCCAACGTCCTGACTTTC
TRBV6-5	.	TRBJ1-1	.	CASSSDRTWNTEAFF	TGTGCCAGCAGTTCCGACAGGACCTGGAACACTGAAGCTTTCTTT
TRBV6-6	.	TRBJ2-5	few	CASSSRGTNQETQYF	TGTGCCAGCAGTTCTCGGGGGACGAACCAAGAGACCCAGTACTTC
TRBV7-9	TRBD2	TRBJ2-1	few	CASSTFRAGGLNEQFF	TGTGCCAGCAGCACATTCAGGGCGGGAGGACTCAATGAGCAGTTCTTC
TRBV6-2/TRBV6-3	.	TRBJ2-7	.	CASSYSGGLEQYF	TGTGCCAGCAGTTACTCCGGGGGGCTCGAGCAGTACTTC
TRBV15	TRBD2	TRBJ2-3	.	CATRGSGRAGGDTQYF	TGTGCCACCAGGGGGAGCGGGAGGGCCGGAGGAGATACGCAGTATTTT
TRBV7-6	TRBD1	TRBJ2-5	.	CASSPRTGGRETQYF	TGTGCCAGCAGCCCCAGGACAGGGGGGCGGGAGACCCAGTACTTC
TRBV7-3	.	TRBJ2-1	.	CASSLTRDLKQFF	TGTGCCAGCAGCTTAACGAGGGATTTAAAGCAGTTCTTC
TRBV11-1	.	TRBJ2-7	.	CASSLVATAYNEQYF	TGTGCCAGCAGCTTAGTAGCGACCGCCTACAATGAGCAGTACTTC
TRBV10-2	TRBD1	TRBJ2-3	.	CASRTGAHTDTQYF	TGCGCCAGCAGGACAGGGGCACACACAGATACGCAGTATTTT
TRBV6-6	.	TRBJ2-1	many	CASSYSLLKGQGVRTSGTHF	TGTGCCAGCAGTTACTCTCTTCTTAAGGGACAGGGGGTTCGGACTAGCGGGACCCACTTC
TRBV4-3	.	TRBJ2-5	.	CASSQELARVETQYF	TGCGCCAGCAGCCAAGAATTAGCGAGGGTGGAGACCCAGTACTTC
TRBV7-6	.	TRBJ2-3	.	CASSLALTADTQYF	TGTGCCAGCAGCTTAGCGTTGACGGCAGATACGCAGTATTTT
TRBV7-3	TRBD1	TRBJ1-2	.	CASSPQTGPYGYTF	TGTGCCAGCAGCCCTCAGACAGGGCCATATGGCTACACCTTC
TRBV6-2/TRBV6-3	.	TRBJ1-1	many	CASSYSGGVEAFF	TGTGCCAGCAGTTACTCGGGGGGCGTTGAAGCTTTCTTT
TRBV6-1	TRBD1	TRBJ1-2	few	CASRNPGQSYGYTF	TGTGCCAGCAGAAACCCGGGACAGAGCTATGGCTACACCTTC
TRBV24-1	.	TRBJ2-2	once	CATGDPRDTGELFF	TGTGCCACCGGGGACCCCAGAGACACCGGGGAGCTGTTTTTT